This is a list of T cell receptor beta chains from one sample in a study of cytomegalovirus exposure and HLA in healthy donors. Only in-frame clones appear in the TCRdb table, and some are missing; sequencing was by immunoSEQ multiplex PCR. The data contain 35,000 to 40,000 clones, 66% of them singletons. Material: PBMCs. Receptors were obtained from a man aged 50-59 years in good health and CMV-seropositive. CDR3s include the opening cysteine and the closing phenylalanine or tryptophan. D genes are given only for firm matches. Clone size is given for some rows only: seen once, a few or many times, or a class if the clone is expanded.

NA	TRBV27	NA	TRBJ2-7	TGTGCCAGCAGTGCGGAGGGCTCCTACGAGCAGTACTTC	CASSAEGSYEQYF
NA	TRBV6-5	NA	TRBJ1-3	TGTGCCAGCACCACTTCAGGAAACACCATATATTTT	CASTTSGNTIYF
TRBD1	TRBV4-2	NA	TRBJ1-5	TGTGCCAGCAGCCAATTCCTGGGACAGGGGCGTCAGCCCCAGCATTTT	CASSQFLGQGRQPQHF
TRBD1	TRBV9	NA	TRBJ1-2	TGTGCCAGCAGCCCGAGAGGACAGGCTGCTGGCTACACCTTC	CASSPRGQAAGYTF
NA	TRBV7-8	NA	TRBJ1-2	TGTGCCAGCAGCCCTGGACACCCGGAATATGGCTACACCTTC	CASSPGHPEYGYTF
NA	TRBV5-1	NA	TRBJ2-3	TGCGCCAGCAGCCGTTCCCCAGATACGCAGTATTTT	CASSRSPDTQYF
TRBD1	TRBV5-4	NA	TRBJ1-2	TGTGCCAGCAGTAGAGATCCGGGACAGGGGTTACGCGGCTACACCTTC	CASSRDPGQGLRGYTF
TRBD1	TRBV5-8	NA	TRBJ1-2	TGTGCCAGCAGCTTGTGGGGGACAGCCAGCTATGGCTACACCTTC	CASSLWGTASYGYTF
NA	TRBV19	NA	TRBJ2-3	TGTGCCAGCACCCAGAACAGGGGCACAGATACGCAGTATTTT	CASTQNRGTDTQYF
NA	TRBV2	NA	TRBJ1-6	TGTGCCAGCAGTGATCAACAGGCCATTAATTCACCCCTCCACTTT	CASSDQQAINSPLHF
NA	TRBV6-6	NA	TRBJ1-5	TGTGCCAGCAGCTATAATAGCAATCAGCCCCAGCATTTT	CASSYNSNQPQHF
TRBD2	TRBV6-6	few	TRBJ2-7	TGTGCCAGCAGTTTCGGGACTAGCGGCTACGAGCAGTACTTC	CASSFGTSGYEQYF
NA	TRBV6-9	few	TRBJ2-7	TGTGCCAGCAGTTATTCGGGCAGGGACTACGAGCAGTACTTC	CASSYSGRDYEQYF
TRBD1	TRBV7-3	NA	TRBJ2-3	TGTGCCAGCAGCTCGGGACAGGGCCTCGACGGGGATACGCAGTATTTT	CASSSGQGLDGDTQYF
NA	TRBV9	NA	TRBJ1-5	TGTGCCAGCAGCGTAGAATTCCCCGACCTCCTACCAGGGAGCAATCAGCCCCAGCATTTT	CASSVEFPDLLPGSNQPQHF
NA	TRBV25-1	once	TRBJ1-4	TGTGCCAGCAGTGCTGCAACTAATGAAAAACTGTTTTTT	CASSAATNEKLFF
NA	TRBV5-1	NA	TRBJ1-1	TGCGCCAGCAGCTTGGCAGGTCAGAACACTGAAGCTTTCTTT	CASSLAGQNTEAFF
TRBD1	TRBV4-1	NA	TRBJ1-1	TGCGCCAGCAGCCAAGGGGACAGGGCCACTGAAGCTTTCTTT	CASSQGDRATEAFF
NA	TRBV4-3	NA	TRBJ2-6	TGCGCCAGCAGCCAAGCGGAGACCTCTGGGGCCAACGTCCTGACTTTC	CASSQAETSGANVLTF
NA	TRBV18	NA	TRBJ2-7	TGTGCCAGCTCACCCCAGGGGGGCTCCTACGAGCAGTACTTC	CASSPQGGSYEQYF
TRBD2	TRBV7-9	NA	TRBJ2-2	TGTGCCAGCAGCCGGATGGGGGGGACCGGGGAGCTGTTTTTT	CASSRMGGTGELFF
NA	TRBV11-1	NA	TRBJ2-4	TGTGCCAGCAGCTTAGGGCTGGACTTTCAATTAGACTTC	CASSLGLDFQLDF
TRBD1	TRBV7-2	NA	TRBJ1-4	TGTGCCAGCAGCTTAGTCGGGACAGGACGCGAAAAACTGTTTTTT	CASSLVGTGREKLFF
NA	TRBV6-1	NA	TRBJ2-7	TGTGCCAGCAGTGAGGGGGGTTCCTCCTACGAGCAGTACTTC	CASSEGGSSYEQYF
NA	TRBV4-3	NA	TRBJ1-1	TGCGCCAGCAGTCGGACACTAGGGGGTACACACACTGAAGCTTTCTTT	CASSRTLGGTHTEAFF
NA	TRBV9	NA	TRBJ2-3	TGTGCCAGCAGCGTAGGGGAGACCGCTGCCACAGATACGCAGTATTTT	CASSVGETAATDTQYF
TRBD1	TRBV6-5	few	TRBJ1-2	TGTGCCAGCAGTTTCGGGGGGACGACAGGGGACTATGGCTACACCTTC	CASSFGGTTGDYGYTF
NA	TRBV19	NA	TRBJ1-2	TGTGCCAGTATAGGGACATGGAATGGCTACACCTTC	CASIGTWNGYTF
TRBD1	TRBV5-4	NA	TRBJ1-1	TGTGCCAGCAGCTCCAGGGGGTCCGGGACTGAAGCTTTCTTT	CASSSRGSGTEAFF
TRBD1	TRBV30	NA	TRBJ2-2	TGTGCCTGGGACGACAGGGTGGCCACCGGGGAGCTGTTTTTT	CAWDDRVATGELFF
TRBD2	TRBV4-3	NA	TRBJ2-1	TGCGCCAGCAGCCAGTCTAGCGGGGGCCACAATGAGCAGTTCTTC	CASSQSSGGHNEQFF
TRBD1	TRBV18	NA	TRBJ1-1	TGTGCCAGCTCACCAGACAGGGAGGAAGGTGCTTTCTTT	CASSPDREEGAFF
TRBD1	TRBV6-5	NA	TRBJ1-4	TGTGCCAGCAGAAGAGGACAGGGAACTAATGAAAAACTGTTTTTT	CASRRGQGTNEKLFF
NA	TRBV5-1	NA	TRBJ1-1	TGCGCCAGCAGCCCTGGACAATCTTTCGAGGCTTTCTTT	CASSPGQSFEAFF
TRBD2	TRBV29-1	NA	TRBJ2-1	TGCAGCGTTATACTGTTGGGTAGCGGGGGGTCTTTCAATGAGCAGTTCTTC	CSVILLGSGGSFNEQFF
NA	TRBV11-3	once	TRBJ2-5	TGTGCCAGCAGCTTTCAAACAGGGTACCAAGAGACCCAGTACTTC	CASSFQTGYQETQYF
TRBD1	TRBV18	NA	TRBJ1-1	TGTGCCAGCTCACCACAGGGACAGGGGAACACTGAAGCTTTCTTT	CASSPQGQGNTEAFF
TRBD2	TRBV4-3	NA	TRBJ2-7	TGCGCCAGCAGCCCGCGGACTAGCGGGGGGTACGAGCAGTACTTC	CASSPRTSGGYEQYF
NA	TRBV6-5	NA	TRBJ2-4	TGTGCCAGCAGTAGGGACTTTCTAGCCAAAAACATTCAGTACTTC	CASSRDFLAKNIQYF
NA	TRBV29-1	NA	TRBJ2-3	TGCAGCATGCGAGAAGCAGGGATCACAGATACGCAGTATTTT	CSMREAGITDTQYF
TRBD2	TRBV15	NA	TRBJ2-4	TGTGCCACCAGGACTAGCGGGGCCAACATTCAGTACTTC	CATRTSGANIQYF
NA	TRBV19	NA	TRBJ1-6	TGTGCCAGTAGTCGGTTCGAGGGAAATTCACCCCTCCACTTT	CASSRFEGNSPLHF
TRBD2	TRBV2	few	TRBJ2-7	TGTGCCAGCAGTGAAAATAGCGGGGACTTTTACGAGCAGTACTTC	CASSENSGDFYEQYF
TRBD1	TRBV7-2	NA	TRBJ1-4	TGTGCCAGCAGTCCAGGGGGGTTTGGTGAAAAACTGTTTTTT	CASSPGGFGEKLFF
NA	TRBV19	NA	TRBJ1-3	TGTGCCAGTAGTTCGCCAGGGTCCTCTGGAAACACCATATATTTT	CASSSPGSSGNTIYF
TRBD1	TRBV9	NA	TRBJ2-7	TGTGCCAGCAGCGGCCGGGACAGGGCGTACGAGCAGTACTTC	CASSGRDRAYEQYF
TRBD1	TRBV5-1	once	TRBJ1-5	TGCGCCAGCAGCTCCGGGACAGGGGGTCAGCCCCAGCATTTT	CASSSGTGGQPQHF
TRBD1	TRBV6-5	NA	TRBJ1-2	TGTGCCAGCAGTCCCCAGGGGGTCTATGGCTACACCTTC	CASSPQGVYGYTF
NA	TRBV18	once	TRBJ2-5	TGTGCCAGCTCACCAGTCGCACAGCAAGAGACCCAGTACTTC	CASSPVAQQETQYF
TRBD1	TRBV7-2	NA	TRBJ2-7	TGTGCCAGCAGCCCCCGAGGGGGCGCGAACGAGCAGTACTTC	CASSPRGGANEQYF
NA	TRBV7-9	NA	TRBJ1-2	TGTGCCAGCAGCTTAAGCGAGGGTGGCGGCTACACCTTC	CASSLSEGGGYTF
TRBD1	TRBV10-3	NA	TRBJ1-5	TGTGCCATCAGTGAGTCGGGACAGAGCAATCAGCCCCAGCATTTT	CAISESGQSNQPQHF